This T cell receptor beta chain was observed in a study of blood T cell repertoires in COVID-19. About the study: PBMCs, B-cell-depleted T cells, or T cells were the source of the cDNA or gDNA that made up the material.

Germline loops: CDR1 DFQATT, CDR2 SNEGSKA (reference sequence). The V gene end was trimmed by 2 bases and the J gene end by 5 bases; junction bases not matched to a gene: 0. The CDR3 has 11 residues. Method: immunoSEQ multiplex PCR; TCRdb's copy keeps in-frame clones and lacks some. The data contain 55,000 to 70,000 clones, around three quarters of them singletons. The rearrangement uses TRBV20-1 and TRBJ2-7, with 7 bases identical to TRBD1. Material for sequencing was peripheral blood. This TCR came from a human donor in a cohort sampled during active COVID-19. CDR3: CSARQGDEQYF. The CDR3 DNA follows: TGCAGTGCTAGACAGGGGGACGAGCAGTACTTC.